Sequencing of this T cell receptor beta chain was carried out in a study of OX40 agonist ivuxolimab in advanced cancers. The germline CDR1 and CDR2 sequences are SNHLY and FYNNEI. The CDR3 consists of 12 residues. V lost 4 bases to trimming and J lost 7 bases, with 10 bases between them. Study-level points and caveats: Compared with CD4+, CD8+ T cells on average had more expanded clones.

Assay: immunoSEQ multiplex PCR; the TCRdb copy retains only in-frame clones and omits some. The repertoire includes approximately 68,000 clones, 70% to 90% of them detected once, and around 0.86% sits in the top ten. As concerns this clone: What it binds is not known.

Blood sampling took place at baseline, cycle 4 day 1, and cycle 7 day 1. The source was CD4+ or CD8+ T cells sorted from blood, collected in a trial of the OX40 agonist ivuxolimab. The receptor was isolated from an adult with an advanced solid tumor such as melanoma, head and neck, liver or kidney cancer. The chain combines TRBV2 with TRBJ1-1; D is uncertain. The CDR3 nucleotides are TGTGCCAGCAGTGGAGGTGGGGATGAAGCTTTCTTT. Its protein product is CASSGGGDEAFF.